This T cell receptor beta chain was recovered during a study of blood T cell repertoires in COVID-19. Study-wide context: Samples of COVID-19 (acute and convalescent) were obtained from the United States, Italy and Spain. T cells, B-cell-depleted T cells, or PBMCs supplied cDNA or gDNA.

In the authors' workflow: Reference gene primer amplification yielded estimated nucleated cell counts. The repertoire was sequenced with immunoSEQ multiplex PCR; TCRdb's copy has only in-frame clones and lacks some. That table gives V, J and clone size, and the DNA gave D and trimming. The data contain some 40,000 clones, 65% to 90% of them singletons. This CDR3 contains 14 residues. V gave up 5 bases and J gave up 4 bases, with 11 bases separating them. In germline, CDR1 is SGHTA, CDR2 FQGNSA. Sequenced material: peripheral blood. The clonotype originates from a man aged 35 to 55 with active COVID-19. The chain joins TRBV7-2 to TRBJ2-2; D is undetermined. The CDR3 nucleotides read TGTGCCAGCAGCCGGTTGGTACCCACCGGGGAGCTGTTTTTT. It translates to CASSRLVPTGELFF.